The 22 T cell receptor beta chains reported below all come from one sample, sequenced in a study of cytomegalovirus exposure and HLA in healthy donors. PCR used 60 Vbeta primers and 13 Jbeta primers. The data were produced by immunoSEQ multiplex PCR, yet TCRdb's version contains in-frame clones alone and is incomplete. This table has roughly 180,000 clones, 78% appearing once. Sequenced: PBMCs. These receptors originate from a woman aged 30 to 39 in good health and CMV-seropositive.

CDR3 sequence: CASSPSSGAFF. CDR3 coding DNA: TGTGCCAGCTCACCATCCTCAGGAGCTTTCTTT. This chain connects TRBV18 to TRBJ1-1; no clear D gene. Germline loops: CDR1 KGHSH, CDR2 LQKENI. Trimming removed 2 bases from V and 10 bases from J, with 8 bases in between. This CDR3 contains 11 residues.

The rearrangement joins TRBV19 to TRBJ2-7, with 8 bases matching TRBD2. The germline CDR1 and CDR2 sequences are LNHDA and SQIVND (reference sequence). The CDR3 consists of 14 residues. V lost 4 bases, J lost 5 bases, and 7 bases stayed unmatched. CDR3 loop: CASSTLGTRNEQYF. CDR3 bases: TGTGCCAGTAGTACCCTAGGGACTAGGAACGAGCAGTACTTC.

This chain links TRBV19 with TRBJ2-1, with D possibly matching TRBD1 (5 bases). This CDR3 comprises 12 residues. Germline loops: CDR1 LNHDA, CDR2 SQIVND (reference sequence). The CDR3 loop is CATISGNWEQFF. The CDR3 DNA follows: TGTGCTACCATCTCAGGGAATTGGGAGCAGTTCTTC.

The CDR3, as DNA: TGTGCCAGCAGAAACCTAGGTTTTAATGAGCAGTTCTTC. Its protein is CASRNLGFNEQFF. The chain uses TRBV6-5 and TRBJ2-1; D gene ambiguous. Trimming removed 6 bases at V and 7 bases at J, with 13 bases between. The CDR3 is 13 residues long. In germline, CDR1 is MNHEY, CDR2 SVGAGI.

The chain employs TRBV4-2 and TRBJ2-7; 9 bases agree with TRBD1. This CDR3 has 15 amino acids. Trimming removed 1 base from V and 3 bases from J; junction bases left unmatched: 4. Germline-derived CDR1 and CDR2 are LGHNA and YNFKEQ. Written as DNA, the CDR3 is TGTGCCAGCAGCCAAGGAGGGACAGGGCGCTACGAGCAGTACTTC. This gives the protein CASSQGGTGRYEQYF.

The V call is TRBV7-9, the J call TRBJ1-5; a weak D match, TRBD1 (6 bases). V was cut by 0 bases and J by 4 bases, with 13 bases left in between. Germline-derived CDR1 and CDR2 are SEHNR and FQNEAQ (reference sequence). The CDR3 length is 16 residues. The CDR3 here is CASSLANRVGNQPQHF. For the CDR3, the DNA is TGTGCCAGCAGCTTAGCGAACAGGGTAGGGAATCAGCCCCAGCATTTT. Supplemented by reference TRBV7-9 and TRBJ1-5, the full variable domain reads DTGVSQNPRHKITKRGQNVTFRCDPISEHNRLYWYRQTLGQGPEFLTYFQNEAQLEKSRLLSDRFSAERPKGSFSTLEIQRTEQGDSAMYLCASSLANRVGNQPQHFGDGTRLSIL.

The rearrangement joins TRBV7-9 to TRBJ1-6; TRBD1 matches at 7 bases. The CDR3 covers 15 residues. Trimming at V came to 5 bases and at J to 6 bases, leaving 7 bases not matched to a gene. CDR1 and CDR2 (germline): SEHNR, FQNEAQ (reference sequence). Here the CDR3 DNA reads TGTGCCAGCAGCGCAGGAGGGGGCCCTAATTCACCCCTCCACTTT. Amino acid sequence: CASSAGGGPNSPLHF.

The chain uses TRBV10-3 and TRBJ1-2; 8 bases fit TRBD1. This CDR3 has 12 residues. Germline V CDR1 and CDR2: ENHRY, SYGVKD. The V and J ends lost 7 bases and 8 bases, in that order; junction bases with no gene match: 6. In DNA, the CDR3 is TGTGCCATCAACGGACAGGGTAAAGGCTACACCTTC. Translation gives CAINGQGKGYTF.

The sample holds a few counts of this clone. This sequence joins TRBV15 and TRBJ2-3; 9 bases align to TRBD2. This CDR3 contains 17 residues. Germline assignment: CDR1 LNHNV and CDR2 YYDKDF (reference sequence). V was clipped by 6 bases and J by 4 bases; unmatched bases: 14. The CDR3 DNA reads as TGTGCCACCAGGATCCGGTTTGCGGGAGGGGTCGCAGATACGCAGTATTTT. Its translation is CATRIRFAGGVADTQYF.

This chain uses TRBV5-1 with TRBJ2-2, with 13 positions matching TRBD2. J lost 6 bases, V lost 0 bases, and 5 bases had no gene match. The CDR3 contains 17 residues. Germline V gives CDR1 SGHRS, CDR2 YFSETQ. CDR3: CASSLARLAGGSGELFF. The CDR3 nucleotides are TGCGCCAGCAGCTTGGCCAGACTAGCGGGAGGTTCCGGGGAGCTGTTTTTT.

The CDR3 DNA reads TGCGCCAGCAGCCCGGAACAGGCGAAAGGTGAAGCTTTCTTT. Its protein is CASSPEQAKGEAFF. This chain joins TRBV5-1 and TRBJ1-1, with D tentatively TRBD1 (5 bases). The length of the CDR3 is 14 residues. CDR1 is SGHRS and CDR2 is YFSETQ in the germline V gene. Trimming cost V 4 bases and J 7 bases, with 17 bases left between them.

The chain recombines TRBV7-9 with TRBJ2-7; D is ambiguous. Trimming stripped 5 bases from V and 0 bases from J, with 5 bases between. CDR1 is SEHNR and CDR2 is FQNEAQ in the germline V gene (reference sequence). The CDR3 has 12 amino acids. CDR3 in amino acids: CASSRSSYEQYF. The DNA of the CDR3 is TGTGCCAGCAGCAGGAGCTCCTACGAGCAGTACTTC.

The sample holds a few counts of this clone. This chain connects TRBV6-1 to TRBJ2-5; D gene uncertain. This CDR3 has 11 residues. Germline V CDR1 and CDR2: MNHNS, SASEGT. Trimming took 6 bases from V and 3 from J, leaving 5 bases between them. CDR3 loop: CASSPKETQYF. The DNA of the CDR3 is TGTGCCAGCAGCCCCAAAGAGACCCAGTACTTC.

CDR3 coding DNA: TGTGCCAGCAGTGAAGTGGACAGCCTAGGGGCTTTCTTT. It specifies CASSEVDSLGAFF. The chain is built from TRBV6-1 and TRBJ1-1; perhaps TRBD1 as D (6 bases). Germline V gene lookup returns CDR1 MNHNS and CDR2 SASEGT. The CDR3 is 13 residues long. Trimming took off 1 base at V and 11 bases at J, with 14 bases between the two ends.

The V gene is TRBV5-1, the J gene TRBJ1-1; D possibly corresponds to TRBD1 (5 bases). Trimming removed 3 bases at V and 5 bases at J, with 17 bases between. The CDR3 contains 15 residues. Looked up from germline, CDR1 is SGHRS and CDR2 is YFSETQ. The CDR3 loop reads CASSSGTLGGTEAFF. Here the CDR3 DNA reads TGCGCCAGCAGCTCGGGGACTCTTGGGGGGACTGAAGCTTTCTTT.

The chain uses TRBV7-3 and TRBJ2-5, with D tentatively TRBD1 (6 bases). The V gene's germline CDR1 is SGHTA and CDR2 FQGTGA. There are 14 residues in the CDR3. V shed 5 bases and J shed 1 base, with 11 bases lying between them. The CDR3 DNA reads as TGTGCCAGCAGCCCGACAGGACGCCAAGAGACCCAGTACTTC. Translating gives CASSPTGRQETQYF. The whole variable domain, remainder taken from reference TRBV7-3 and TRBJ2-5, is GAGVSQTPSNKVTEKGKYVELRCDPISGHTALYWYRQSLGQGPEFLIYFQGTGAADDSGLPNDRFFAVRPEGSVSTLKIQRTERGDSAVYLCASSPTGRQETQYFGPGTRLLVL.

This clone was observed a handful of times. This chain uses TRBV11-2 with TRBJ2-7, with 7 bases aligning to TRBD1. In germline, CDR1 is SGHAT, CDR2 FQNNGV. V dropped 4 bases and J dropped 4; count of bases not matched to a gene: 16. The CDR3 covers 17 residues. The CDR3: CASSSIQGIGFWYEQYF. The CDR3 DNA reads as TGTGCCAGCAGCTCGATACAGGGGATCGGCTTTTGGTACGAGCAGTACTTC.

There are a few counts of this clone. The CDR3 protein is CASSRGAGGGQPQHF. The CDR3 bases are TGTGCCAGCAGCCGAGGGGCAGGGGGCGGGCAGCCCCAGCATTTT. This chain connects TRBV27 to TRBJ1-5, with 8 bases lining up with TRBD1. The CDR3 is 15 amino acids. J gave up 7 bases and V 6 bases, and 11 bases lay outside the gene matches. Germline V gene lookup returns CDR1 MNHEY and CDR2 SMNVEV (reference sequence).

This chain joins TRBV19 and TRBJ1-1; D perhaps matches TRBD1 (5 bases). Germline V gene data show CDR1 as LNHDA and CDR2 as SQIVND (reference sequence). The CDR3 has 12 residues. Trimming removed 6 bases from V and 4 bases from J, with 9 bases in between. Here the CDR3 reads CASRLGATEAFF. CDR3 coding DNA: TGTGCCAGTAGGTTAGGGGCCACTGAAGCTTTCTTT.

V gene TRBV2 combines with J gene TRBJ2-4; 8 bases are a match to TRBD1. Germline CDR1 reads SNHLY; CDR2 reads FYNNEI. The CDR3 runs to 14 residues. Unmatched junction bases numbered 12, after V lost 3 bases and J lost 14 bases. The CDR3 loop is CASSDGRGPVGKYF. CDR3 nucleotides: TGTGCCAGCAGTGATGGCAGGGGGCCTGTAGGGAAGTACTTC.

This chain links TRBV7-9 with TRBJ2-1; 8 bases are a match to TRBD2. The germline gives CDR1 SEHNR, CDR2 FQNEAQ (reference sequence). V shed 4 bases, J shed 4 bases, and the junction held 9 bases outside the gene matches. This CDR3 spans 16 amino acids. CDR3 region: CASSSSGGPLYNEQFF. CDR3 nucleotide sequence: TGTGCCAGCAGCTCAAGCGGGGGACCACTTTACAATGAGCAGTTCTTC.

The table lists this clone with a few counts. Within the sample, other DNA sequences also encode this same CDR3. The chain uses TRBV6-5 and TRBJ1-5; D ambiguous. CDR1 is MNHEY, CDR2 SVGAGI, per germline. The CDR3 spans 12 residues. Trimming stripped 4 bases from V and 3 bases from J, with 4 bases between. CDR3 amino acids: CASSSFNQPQHF. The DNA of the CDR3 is TGTGCCAGCAGTTCCTTCAATCAGCCCCAGCATTTT.